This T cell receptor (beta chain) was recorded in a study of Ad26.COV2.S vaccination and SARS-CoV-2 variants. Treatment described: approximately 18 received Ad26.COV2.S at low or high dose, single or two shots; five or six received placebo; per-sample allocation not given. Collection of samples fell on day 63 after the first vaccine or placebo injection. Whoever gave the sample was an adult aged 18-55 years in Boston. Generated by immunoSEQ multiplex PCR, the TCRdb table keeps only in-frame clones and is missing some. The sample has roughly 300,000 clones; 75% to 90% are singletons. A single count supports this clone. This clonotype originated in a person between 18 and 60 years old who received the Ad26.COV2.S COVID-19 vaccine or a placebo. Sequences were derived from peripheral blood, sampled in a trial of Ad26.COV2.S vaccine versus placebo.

CDR3 bases: TGTGCCAGTAGTATTACGCTGGGTAGCAGGACTGGGGAGCTGTTTTTT. Its translation: CASSITLGSRTGELFF. The chain has TRBV19 and TRBJ2-2; maybe TRBD2 (5 bases). The CDR3 totals 16 residues. Trimming removed 3 bases at V and 8 bases at J, with 19 bases between. From germline, CDR1 is LNHDA and CDR2 SQIVND (reference sequence).